These 23 T cell receptor beta chains originate from one sample sequenced in a study of cytomegalovirus exposure and HLA in healthy donors. This PCR relied on a set of 60 Vbeta primers and 13 Jbeta primers. Repertoires were generated with immunoSEQ multiplex PCR, while TCRdb's copy carries only in-frame clones and drops some. The sample shows 100,000 to 120,000 clones, around 85% of them seen only once. The source material was PBMCs. These receptor sequences come from a man between 25 and 39 years old in good health and CMV-seropositive.

This clone has just one count. The V and J genes are TRBV27 and TRBJ1-2; 7 bases fit TRBD1. Looked up from germline, CDR1 is MNHEY and CDR2 is SMNVEV (reference sequence). This CDR3 contains 14 residues. The V segment lost 6 bases and the J segment 4 bases; nucleotides outside the gene matches: 8. The CDR3 spells CASSKDRAFYGYTF. In nucleotides, the CDR3 is TGTGCCAGCAGCAAAGACAGGGCATTCTATGGCTACACCTTC.

The chain couples TRBV14 to TRBJ2-1; no firm D call. The CDR3 loop spans 13 amino acids. Looked up from germline, CDR1 is SGHDN and CDR2 is FVKESK. V was clipped by 4 bases and J by 10 bases, with 14 bases between them. The CDR3 bases are TGTGCCAGCAGCCTGGCCCCGGGTCGCGAGCAGTTCTTC. It is translated as CASSLAPGREQFF.

DNA for the CDR3: TGCGCCAGCAGCCAAGCCGACAGTATGAACACTGAAGCTTTCTTT. Its protein is CASSQADSMNTEAFF. The V call is TRBV4-3, the J call TRBJ1-1; tentatively, D is TRBD1 (5 bases). Germline lookup yields CDR1 LGHNA and CDR2 YSLEER. Trimming cost V 1 base and J 0 bases, with 9 bases left between them. This CDR3 is 15 amino acids long.

The chain combines TRBV7-2 with TRBJ2-5; TRBD1 aligns across 8 bases. V shed 5 bases and J 2 bases; nucleotides not matched to a gene: 1. There are 13 residues in the CDR3. CDR1 SGHTA and CDR2 FQGNSA come from the germline V gene. This CDR3 reads CASSQGAQETQYF. Written as DNA, the CDR3 is TGTGCCAGCAGCCAGGGGGCACAAGAGACCCAGTACTTC.

This clone was recorded once. The chain joins TRBV7-3 to TRBJ2-5; D possibly corresponds to TRBD2 (5 bases). CDR3 size: 15 residues. Germline values: CDR1 SGHTA, CDR2 FQGTGA. V lost 4 bases, J lost 5 bases, and 17 bases lay in between. CDR3 sequence: CASSSGLAGGETQYF. The CDR3 coding sequence is TGTGCCAGCAGCTCCGGACTGGCGGGTGGGGAGACCCAGTACTTC.

This clone has a single count. This chain links TRBV6-6 with TRBJ1-2; perhaps TRBD1 as D (5 bases). CDR1 MNHNY and CDR2 SVGAGI come from the germline V gene (reference sequence). There are 14 residues in the CDR3. V dropped 0 bases and J dropped 3 bases, with 8 bases sitting between them. As DNA, the CDR3 is TGTGCCAGCAGTTACTCGGGGGGGGACTATGGCTACACCTTC. Amino acids: CASSYSGGDYGYTF.

About this clone itself: Additional DNA sequences in this sample encode the identical CDR3. The J gene is TRBJ2-2, the V gene TRBV9, with D tentatively TRBD1 (5 bases). Trimming stripped 4 bases from V and 5 bases from J, with 9 bases between. This CDR3 comprises 13 residues. The V gene's germline CDR1 is SGDLS and CDR2 YYNGEE. In DNA, the CDR3 is TGTGCCAGCAGCCCCCGGACAACCGGGGAGCTGTTTTTT. Amino acid sequence: CASSPRTTGELFF.

The rearrangement links TRBV19 to TRBJ1-2, with 7 bases fitting TRBD1. The ends lost 2 bases at V and 2 bases at J; junction bases unmatched: 5. This CDR3 is 15 amino acids long. From germline, CDR1 is LNHDA and CDR2 SQIVND (reference sequence). CDR3 in amino acids: CASSIFPTGNYGYTF. The CDR3 DNA is TGTGCCAGTAGTATATTCCCGACAGGGAACTATGGCTACACCTTC.

V is TRBV28 and J is TRBJ1-2; possibly TRBD1 for D (5 bases). The V gene's germline CDR1 is MDHEN and CDR2 SYDVKM. The CDR3 consists of 17 residues. V was pared by 3 bases and J by 7 bases, with 24 bases between. CDR3 coding DNA: TGTGCCAGCAGTTTCGGGTTGGAGGGGACTTCGGTCGGTGGCTACACCTTC. This codes for CASSFGLEGTSVGGYTF.

This clone showed up just a few times. CDR3 DNA: TGTGCCAGCAGCTCGACAGGGGCAGATACGCAGTATTTT. It encodes CASSSTGADTQYF. This rearrangement joins TRBV5-4 to TRBJ2-3, with TRBD1 identical over 8 bases. Trimming took 3 bases from V and 4 from J; bases not matched to a gene: 1. Germline loops: CDR1 SGHNT, CDR2 YYREEE (reference sequence). This CDR3 contains 13 residues.

This clone was detected a few times. The CDR3 protein is CATSNQGWELFF. The CDR3 DNA sequence: TGTGCCACCAGTAACCAGGGTTGGGAACTGTTTTTT. The chain employs TRBV19 and TRBJ1-4, with D possibly TRBD1 on 5 matching bases. CDR1 and CDR2 from the germline V gene are LNHDA and SQIVND (reference sequence). The CDR3 length is 12 residues. V dropped 10 bases and J dropped 12 bases, with 18 bases sitting between them. The entire variable domain, with the rest obtained from reference TRBV19 and TRBJ1-4, is as follows: DGGITQSPKYLFRKEGQNVTLSCEQNLNHDAMYWYRQDPGQGLRLIYYSQIVNDFQKGDIAEGYSVSREKKESFPLTVTSAQKNPTAFYLCATSNQGWELFFGSGTQLSVL.

This clone was counted between two and nine times. The rearrangement joins TRBV29-1 to TRBJ1-2, with no clear D. The CDR3 contains 12 residues. Trimming pared 6 bases from V and 4 bases from J, leaving 12 bases between. Germline assignment: CDR1 SQVTM and CDR2 ANQGSEA. CDR3 nucleotides: TGCAGCGTGTGGGCCTCCCCCTATGGCTACACCTTC. Protein product: CSVWASPYGYTF.

This clone was detected only a few times. V is TRBV6-5 and J is TRBJ2-7, with 8 bases lining up with TRBD1. CDR1 and CDR2 (germline): MNHEY, SVGAGI. There are 15 residues in the CDR3. J was trimmed by 4 bases and V by 2 bases; bases with no gene match: 7. The CDR3 is CASSYGGQGSYEQYF. The CDR3 DNA is TGTGCCAGCAGTTACGGCGGACAGGGTTCGTACGAGCAGTACTTC.

The chain joins TRBV5-1 to TRBJ2-7; TRBD2 aligns across 8 bases. The CDR3 contains 15 residues. Germline V lookup: CDR1 SGHRS, CDR2 YFSETQ. J was trimmed by 2 bases and V by 2 bases; bases with no gene match: 6. The DNA for the CDR3 is TGCGCCAGCAGCTTAGTAGCGGGGATCGCCTACGAGCAGTACTTC. Translated, it gives CASSLVAGIAYEQYF.

This clone occurred a few times. The chain couples TRBV10-1 to TRBJ2-6; D remains unclear. The V and J ends lost 0 bases and 4 bases respectively, with 10 bases between them. Germline CDR1 reads WNHNN; CDR2 reads SYGVQD (reference sequence). The CDR3 has 16 amino acids. The DNA for the CDR3 is TGCGCCAGCAGTGAGTCTAGTTCGTTGGGGGCCAACGTCCTGACTTTC. Amino acid sequence: CASSESSSLGANVLTF.

This chain's CDR3 is CASSSGTISVGSYNEQFF. Here the CDR3 DNA reads TGTGCCAGCAGCTCCGGGACTATTTCTGTTGGGTCCTACAATGAGCAGTTCTTC. The genes are TRBV7-2 and TRBJ2-1; 7 bases are a match to TRBD2. Trimming took 4 bases from V and 1 from J; bases not matched to a gene: 13. In germline, CDR1 is SGHTA, CDR2 FQGNSA. The CDR3 extends over 18 amino acids.

Of note for this clone: The junction differs from germline at one of its ends, possibly a read error. CDR3 sequence reads: CTSSSSQGMETQYF. CDR3 DNA: TGTACCAGCAGCTCTAGTCAGGGGATGGAGACCCAGTACTTC. The chain is built from TRBV7-9 and TRBJ2-5, with a tentative D call TRBD1 (6 bases). This CDR3 has 14 amino acids. Germline-derived CDR1 and CDR2 are SEHNR and FQNEAQ (reference sequence).

The chain employs TRBV5-5 and TRBJ1-4; tentative D call: TRBD1 (6 bases). Germline V gene lookup returns CDR1 SGHKS and CDR2 YYEKEE (reference sequence). Trimming took off 3 bases at V and 0 bases at J, with 18 bases between the two ends. This CDR3 has 18 amino acids. The CDR3 nucleotides read TGTGCCAGCAGCTCGACCGGTGGGGGCTCGGCAACTAATGAAAAACTGTTTTTT. Protein sequence: CASSSTGGGSATNEKLFF.

V is TRBV9 and J is TRBJ2-7, with a tentative D call TRBD2 (7 bases). The germline V gene encodes CDR1 SGDLS and CDR2 YYNGEE. The CDR3 is 16 amino acids. The germline V and J ends were trimmed by 1 base and 0 bases, with 14 bases remaining between them. CDR3 DNA: TGTGCCAGCAGCGTATGGGCGGGGGCTAGCTCCTACGAGCAGTACTTC. Translation gives CASSVWAGASSYEQYF.

The genes are TRBV7-2 and TRBJ2-2; no clear D. Germline values: CDR1 SGHTA, CDR2 FQGNSA. Trimming took 6 bases from V and 6 from J, leaving 11 bases between them. The CDR3 runs to 13 residues. CDR3: CASRPPRAGELFF. In DNA form, the CDR3 reads TGTGCCAGCAGACCACCCCGCGCCGGGGAGCTGTTTTTT.

The rearrangement links TRBV4-1 to TRBJ1-2; D possibly corresponds to TRBD1 (5 bases). The length of the CDR3 is 14 residues. Trimming pared 1 base from V and 8 bases from J, leaving 14 bases between. CDR1 is MGHRA and CDR2 is YSYEKL in the germline V gene. CDR3 loop: CASSQGVTVRGYTF. In DNA form, the CDR3 reads TGCGCCAGCAGCCAAGGGGTGACAGTGCGCGGCTACACCTTC.

The chain combines TRBV4-1 with TRBJ1-2, with TRBD1 identical over 9 bases. Losses at the gene ends were 4 bases for V and 7 bases for J; bases not matched to a gene: 7. The CDR3 totals 14 residues. The germline CDR1 and CDR2 sequences are MGHRA and YSYEKL. The CDR3 loop reads CASSLTGGGLGYTF. The CDR3 bases are TGCGCCAGCAGCCTGACAGGGGGGGGCCTTGGCTACACCTTC.

This rearrangement joins TRBV4-2 to TRBJ2-1; TRBD2 matches at 8 bases. Germline CDR1 is LGHNA and CDR2 is YNFKEQ. V lost 1 base and J lost 2; bases outside the gene matches: 13. The CDR3 sequence is 19 residues long. In DNA form, the CDR3 reads TGTGCCAGCAGCCAAGTTCGGGAAGGGGCGGGGGGAGCCTACAATGAGCAGTTCTTC. Residues: CASSQVREGAGGAYNEQFF.